Presented here are 10 T cell receptor beta chains from one specimen sequenced in a study of CD4 T cells in relation to SARS-CoV-2 and coronaviruses. No cognate antigen is known for these TCRs. TCRdb's table, derived via immunoSEQ multiplex PCR, lists solely in-frame clones and lacks some. Of some 40,000 clones in the sample, 77% were seen once. The sample was memory CD4+ T cells from PBMCs, cultured in vitro. These receptor sequences come from an adult with COVID-19.

The rearrangement joins TRBV19 to TRBJ2-7; TRBD1 might be the D (5 bases). V was shortened by 4 bases and J by 6 bases, with 16 bases between the two germline ends. CDR1 and CDR2 (germline): LNHDA, SQIVND (reference sequence). CDR3 size: 14 residues. The CDR3 DNA reads as TGTGCCAGTAGTACCCATGGACAAGCCTCCGAGCAGTACTTC. Translation: CASSTHGQASEQYF. Supplemented by reference TRBV19 and TRBJ2-7, the full variable domain reads DGGITQSPKYLFRKEGQNVTLSCEQNLNHDAMYWYRQDPGQGLRLIYYSQIVNDFQKGDIAEGYSVSREKKESFPLTVTSAQKNPTAFYLCASSTHGQASEQYFGPGTRLTVT.

The gene calls are TRBV15 and TRBJ1-4; D is perhaps TRBD1 (5 bases). CDR3 length equals 15 residues. V was shortened by 0 bases and J by 7 bases, with 12 bases between the two germline ends. CDR1 LNHNV and CDR2 YYDKDF come from the germline V gene (reference sequence). CDR3 region: CATSRDREGFEKLFF. The CDR3 DNA reads as TGTGCCACCAGCAGAGACAGGGAGGGATTTGAAAAACTGTTTTTT.

This chain connects TRBV5-1 to TRBJ2-3, with 10 bases that match TRBD2. V was clipped by 3 bases and J by 5 bases; unmatched bases: 6. There are 15 residues in the CDR3. From germline, CDR1 is SGHRS and CDR2 YFSETQ. The CDR3 DNA reads as TGCGCCAGCAGCTCCATAGCGGGAGGTCGAGATACGCAGTATTTT. Amino acids: CASSSIAGGRDTQYF. Full variable domain (missing parts from reference TRBV5-1 and TRBJ2-3): KAGVTQTPRYLIKTRGQQVTLSCSPISGHRSVSWYQQTPGQGLQFLFEYFSETQRNKGNFPGRFSGRQFSNSRSEMNVSTLELGDSALYLCASSSIAGGRDTQYFGPGTRLTVL.

The V and J genes are TRBV7-9 and TRBJ2-3; TRBD2 aligns across 7 bases. CDR1 is SEHNR and CDR2 is FQNEAQ in the germline V gene (reference sequence). V gave up 1 base and J gave up 3 bases; unmatched junction bases: 10. CDR3 length: 17 amino acids. The CDR3: CASSLGRYGGRTDTQYF. DNA for the CDR3: TGTGCCAGCAGCTTAGGTCGTTACGGCGGGAGAACAGATACGCAGTATTTT.

The V and J genes are TRBV10-3 and TRBJ1-2; the D gene is possibly TRBD1 (6 bases). This CDR3 has 15 residues. The ends were cut back, 0 bases at V and 1 base at J, with 9 bases in the middle. Germline V gene lookup returns CDR1 ENHRY and CDR2 SYGVKD. The chain's CDR3 is CAISESTGNNYGYTF. The CDR3, as DNA: TGTGCCATCAGTGAGTCCACAGGGAATAACTATGGCTACACCTTC.

The sample holds a few counts of this clone. This chain joins TRBV5-4 and TRBJ1-1; D not certain. The CDR3 covers 14 residues. The V end lost 4 bases, the J end lost 6 bases, and 16 bases lay between the germline ends. Looked up from germline, CDR1 is SGHNT and CDR2 is YYREEE (reference sequence). CDR3 nucleotides: TGTGCCAGCAGCCCGAGGTCCGGGTTGGCTGAAGCTTTCTTT. This translates into CASSPRSGLAEAFF.

There are a few counts of this clone. This chain uses TRBV11-2 with TRBJ2-1; D is ambiguous. In germline, CDR1 is SGHAT, CDR2 FQNNGV. The CDR3 runs 13 residues. Trimming took 0 bases from V and 7 from J, leaving 7 bases between them. CDR3 nucleotides: TGTGCCAGCAGCTTAGATTTGCGGAATGAGCAGTTCTTC. Its translation: CASSLDLRNEQFF.

V is TRBV30 and J is TRBJ2-7; 7 nucleotides line up with TRBD2. The trim removed 3 bases at V and 6 bases at J, leaving 2 bases unmatched. CDR1 is GTSNPN, CDR2 SVGIG, per germline (reference sequence). The CDR3 loop spans 11 amino acids. The CDR3 region is CAWRVAGEQYF. CDR3 in DNA: TGTGCCTGGAGGGTAGCGGGCGAGCAGTACTTC.

The V call is TRBV9, the J call TRBJ1-2; D unclear. Trimming removed 0 bases from V and 8 bases from J, with 8 bases in between. The CDR3 has 12 amino acids. The germline CDR1 and CDR2 sequences are SGDLS and YYNGEE. DNA of the CDR3: TGTGCCAGCAGCGTAGTGCGACAAGGCTACACCTTC. Amino acid sequence: CASSVVRQGYTF.

The chain employs TRBV28 and TRBJ1-2, with D possibly TRBD1 on 5 matching bases. The V end lost 5 bases, the J end lost 4 bases, and 14 bases lay between the germline ends. The CDR3 is made up of 14 amino acids. Germline V lookup: CDR1 MDHEN, CDR2 SYDVKM. The CDR3 here is CASSRRTGLYGYTF. In DNA, the CDR3 is TGTGCCAGCAGTAGGAGGACGGGACTCTATGGCTACACCTTC.